One and the same sample provided the 18 T cell receptor beta chains below, sequenced in a study of blood T cell repertoires in COVID-19. TCRdb keeps only in-frame clones here, not all; method: immunoSEQ multiplex PCR. The data show about 230,000 clones, with roughly 79% seen just once and roughly 7.4% held by the top ten. The sample consisted of peripheral blood. The receptors were gathered from a woman at least 80 years old with COVID-19, enrolled during active disease.

This chain links TRBV5-6 with TRBJ1-2; no firm D call. The length of the CDR3 is 13 residues. Germline lookup yields CDR1 SGHDT and CDR2 YYEEEE. Trimming removed 2 bases at V and 4 bases at J, with 9 bases between. This CDR3 is CASSFQDLYGYTF. CDR3 sequence (DNA): TGTGCCAGCAGCTTTCAGGATCTCTATGGCTACACCTTC.

This clone has a handful of counts. This chain links TRBV4-2 with TRBJ1-5; the D gene is possibly TRBD1 (6 bases). Trimming left V 0 bases short and J 7 bases short, with 7 bases between. Germline loops: CDR1 LGHNA, CDR2 YNFKEQ. The CDR3 contains 13 residues. CDR3 sequence reads: CASSQEGGQPQHF. CDR3 DNA sequence: TGTGCCAGCAGCCAAGAAGGGGGACAGCCCCAGCATTTT.

This clone appeared a few times. This sequence joins TRBV20-1 and TRBJ2-6, with D unclear. Trimming cost V 8 bases and J 6 bases, with 8 bases left between them. CDR3 length: 11 residues. Germline V gene sequence: CDR1 DFQATT, CDR2 SNEGSKA (reference sequence). This CDR3 reads CSSYLANVLTF. As DNA, the CDR3 is TGCAGTTCTTACTTGGCCAACGTCCTGACTTTC.

In regard to this clone: This CDR3 is also generated by other DNA sequences in the sample. The V call is TRBV5-6, the J call TRBJ2-7; 9 bases fit TRBD1. The CDR3 is 14 residues long. CDR1 SGHDT and CDR2 YYEEEE come from the germline V gene. V lost 4 bases and J lost 4; bases outside the gene matches: 6. The CDR3 reads CASSAGTGLYEQYF. The CDR3 bases are TGTGCCAGCAGCGCCGGGACAGGGCTATACGAGCAGTACTTC.

The chain combines TRBV7-2 with TRBJ2-2; 11 positions agree with TRBD2. This CDR3 comprises 16 residues. Germline CDR1 reads SGHTA; CDR2 reads FQGNSA. The J segment lost 8 bases and the V segment lost 1 base, leaving 6 bases of the junction unmatched. The CDR3 bases are TGTGCCAGCAGCTTAGGACTAGCGGGATTCTCTGGGGAGCTGTTTTTT. It translates to CASSLGLAGFSGELFF.

The genes are TRBV29-1 and TRBJ2-3, with 7 bases aligning to TRBD2. The V gene end was trimmed by 5 bases and the J gene end by 3 bases; junction bases not matched to a gene: 8. This CDR3 is built from 14 residues. Germline CDR1 SQVTM, CDR2 ANQGSEA. The CDR3 protein is CSVRFPSGTDTQYF. In DNA, the CDR3 is TGCAGCGTTAGGTTTCCTAGCGGAACAGATACGCAGTATTTT.

The J gene is TRBJ1-6, the V gene TRBV6-5; D unresolved. Germline CDR1 MNHEY, CDR2 SVGAGI. V lost 2 bases and J lost 4, with 6 bases in between. The CDR3 is 14 amino acids. In DNA, the CDR3 is TGTGCCAGCAGTTACCAGAATTATAATTCACCCCTCCACTTT. Its translation: CASSYQNYNSPLHF.

The chain combines TRBV3-1 (or the pseudogene TRBV3-2) with TRBJ2-5; 7 bases line up with TRBD1. Trimming took 4 bases from V and 5 from J; bases not matched to a gene: 7. Germline CDR1 LGHDT, CDR2 YNNKEL (reference sequence). The CDR3 spans 14 residues. The CDR3 loop reads CASSLGTVVETQYF. Written as DNA, the CDR3 is TGTGCCAGCAGCCTCGGGACAGTCGTGGAGACCCAGTACTTC.

The V call is TRBV6-5, the J call TRBJ1-4, with 9 bases identical to TRBD1. Trimming at V came to 3 bases and at J to 8 bases, leaving 1 base not matched to a gene. This CDR3 has 13 amino acids. CDR1 is MNHEY and CDR2 is SVGAGI in the germline V gene. The CDR3 DNA is TGTGCCAGCAGTTATGACAGGGGGGAAAAACTGTTTTTT. Protein product: CASSYDRGEKLFF.

This chain uses TRBV18 with TRBJ1-1, with TRBD1 matching 7 bases. CDR3 length: 16 amino acids. Germline lookup yields CDR1 KGHSH and CDR2 LQKENI. With V trimmed by 5 bases and J by 3 bases, 12 bases remained unmatched. This chain's CDR3 is CASSTLNRGPDTEAFF. CDR3 in DNA: TGTGCCAGCTCAACCCTCAACAGGGGCCCGGACACTGAAGCTTTCTTT.

The chain couples TRBV5-4 to TRBJ2-7; 14 positions agree with TRBD2. Germline CDR1 SGHNT, CDR2 YYREEE (reference sequence). J gave up 4 bases and V 0 bases, and 3 bases lay outside the gene matches. The CDR3 runs 16 residues. The CDR3 reads CASSLGGTSGSYEQYF. The CDR3 coding sequence is TGTGCCAGCAGCTTGGGGGGGACTAGCGGGAGTTACGAGCAGTACTTC.

J is TRBJ1-2 and V is TRBV30, with 9 bases that match TRBD1. J gave up 8 bases and V 2 bases, and 6 bases lay outside the gene matches. This CDR3 has 13 amino acids. CDR1 is GTSNPN, CDR2 SVGIG, per germline (reference sequence). The CDR3 DNA reads TGTGCCTGGAGTTCGACAGGGGGAGAGGGCTACACCTTC. Its translation: CAWSSTGGEGYTF.

V and J are TRBV6-2 or TRBV6-3 and TRBJ2-5, with D perhaps TRBD2 (5 bases). The CDR3 covers 14 residues. Deletions cut 4 bases from V and 1 base from J, with 10 bases between. The germline V gene has CDR1 MNHEY and CDR2 SVGEGT. The CDR3 nucleotides read TGTGCCAGCAGTTTGGCCGGGGTCCAAGAGACCCAGTACTTC. Translation gives CASSLAGVQETQYF.

The V gene is TRBV12-2, the J gene TRBJ1-1; TRBD1, as called in the table, went unchecked against the DNA. TRBV12-2 is a listed pseudogene. The CDR3 contains 17 residues. CDR3 region: CASRLAGGGRMNTEAFF. The CDR3, as DNA: TGTGCAAGTCGCTTAGCCGGAGGGGGCCGAATGAACACTGAAGCTTTCTTT.

J is TRBJ1-4 and V is TRBV19; a possible D gene is TRBD1 (6 bases). CDR3 size: 15 residues. With 5 bases removed from V and 3 bases from J, the gap between germline ends came to 13 bases. In germline, CDR1 is LNHDA, CDR2 SQIVND (reference sequence). DNA of the CDR3: TGTGCCAGTAGTGACTCAGGGGCCGCTAATGAAAAACTGTTTTTT. Encoded protein: CASSDSGAANEKLFF.

This chain joins TRBV24-1 and TRBJ2-1, with TRBD2 matching over 8 bases. The V gene's germline CDR1 is KGHDR and CDR2 SFDVKD. With 3 bases clipped from V and 9 bases from J, the junction kept 9 bases outside the gene matches. The CDR3 contains 15 residues. DNA of the CDR3: TGTGCCACCAGTGATCCCCAAAGCGGGAGAAGTGAGCAGTTCTTC. This sequence encodes CATSDPQSGRSEQFF.

The gene calls are TRBV5-8 and TRBJ1-5; D is undetermined. The CDR3 is 13 residues long. CDR1 and CDR2 from the germline V gene are SGHTS and YDEGEE. The V end was cut by 4 bases, the J end by 7 bases, with 12 bases between. This CDR3 is CASSPDYRQPQHF. The CDR3 DNA is TGTGCCAGCAGCCCCGACTATCGACAGCCCCAGCATTTT.

V gene TRBV14 combines with J gene TRBJ1-2; no clear D. Between the trimmed V and J ends, which lost 0 bases and 4 bases, there was a span of 9 bases. The CDR3 has 14 amino acids. CDR1 SGHDN and CDR2 FVKESK come from the germline V gene. Here the CDR3 reads CASSQEQVSYGYTF. The DNA of the CDR3 is TGTGCCAGCAGCCAAGAGCAGGTTAGCTATGGCTACACCTTC.